This TCR beta chain was documented in a study of cytomegalovirus exposure and HLA in healthy donors. General study results and limits: Later analysis identified a missense DCLRE1C variant that was linked to TCR beta V- and J-gene trimming.

Germline values: CDR1 SGHRS, CDR2 YFSETQ. V dropped 1 base and J dropped 7; count of bases not matched to a gene: 9. There are 15 residues in the CDR3. On this clone: Antigen unknown.

PCR used 60 Vbeta primers and 13 Jbeta primers. Libraries were prepared by immunoSEQ multiplex PCR; TCRdb keeps only in-frame clonotypes and omits some of them. The data contain 150,000 to 200,000 clones, about 83% of them singletons. The specimen was PBMCs. The TCR originated in a woman aged 25-40 years in good health and CMV-seropositive. This chain connects TRBV5-1 to TRBJ2-5, with 8 positions matching TRBD1. CDR3 DNA sequence: TGCGCCAGCAGCTTGCCTGCCGGACAGGGCGGGACCCAGTACTTC. It is translated as CASSLPAGQGGTQYF. Full variable domain (rest looked up from reference TRBV5-1 and TRBJ2-5): KAGVTQTPRYLIKTRGQQVTLSCSPISGHRSVSWYQQTPGQGLQFLFEYFSETQRNKGNFPGRFSGRQFSNSRSEMNVSTLELGDSALYLCASSLPAGQGGTQYFGPGTRLLVL.